This paragraph covers one T cell receptor (beta chain) sequence. The sample belongs to a study of blood T cell repertoires in COVID-19. Study as a whole: Samples taken during acute and convalescent COVID-19 were collected in the United States, Italy and Spain. Nucleic acid was either cDNA or gDNA, and it came from T cells, B-cell-depleted T cells, or PBMCs.

As processed by the authors: Estimated nucleated cell counts came from reference gene primer amplification. Only in-frame clones appear in the TCRdb table, and some are missing; sequencing was by immunoSEQ multiplex PCR. V and J calls plus clone size are reproduced from that table; the DNA served to infer D and trimming. The sample yields roughly 35,000 clones, 78% seen once. Trimming took off 4 bases at V and 5 bases at J, with 16 bases between the two ends. Germline-derived CDR1 and CDR2 are SQVTM and ANQGSEA. This CDR3 has 14 residues. This sequence was found in an elderly man with acute or convalescent COVID-19. The sequencing input was peripheral blood. The V call is TRBV29-1, the J call TRBJ2-3; D remains ambiguous. The CDR3 DNA reads TGCAGCGTTGGGTCCGGGTCGGTGGGAGATACGCAGTATTTT. As protein: CSVGSGSVGDTQYF.